This entry lists 18 T cell receptor beta chains sequenced from one sample in a study of shared clonotypes between healthy human individuals. Repertoires were generated with immunoSEQ multiplex PCR, while TCRdb's copy carries only in-frame clones and drops some. The sample shows about 1,800,000 clones, roughly 94% of them seen only once. It was CD45RO-negative cells, positively selected for CCR7, that made up naive CD8 cells, with terminally differentiated effector memory CD45RA+ cells excluded. The sample consisted of naive CD8+ T cells sorted from blood. These TCRs come from a man aged 18 to 30 in good health.

This clone was recorded once. The genes are TRBV10-3 and TRBJ2-2, with 10 positions matching TRBD2. The CDR3 consists of 17 residues. J was trimmed by 0 bases and V by 6 bases; bases with no gene match: 7. Per germline, CDR1 ENHRY and CDR2 SYGVKD. The CDR3 DNA follows: TGTGCCATCAGGGAGAATAGCGGGGGGTCGAACACCGGGGAGCTGTTTTTT. It codes for CAIRENSGGSNTGELFF.

V and J are TRBV28 and TRBJ1-3, with D perhaps matching TRBD1 (5 bases). With 7 bases removed from V and 0 bases from J, the gap between germline ends came to 25 bases. The CDR3 contains 19 residues. Germline V gene sequence: CDR1 MDHEN, CDR2 SYDVKM. CDR3 in amino acids: CASTTHTLSTGGSGNTIYF. The CDR3 nucleotides are TGTGCCAGCACCACTCATACCCTCTCGACCGGGGGCTCTGGAAACACCATATATTTT. Full variable domain (remainder filled in from reference TRBV28 and TRBJ1-3): DVKVTQSSRYLVKRTGEKVFLECVQDMDHENMFWYRQDPGLGLRLIYFSYDVKMKEKGDIPEGYSVSREKKERFSLILESASTNQTSMYLCASTTHTLSTGGSGNTIYFGEGSWLTVV.

This clone was seen a single time. The V call is TRBV5-4, the J call TRBJ1-1; D not resolved. Per the germline V gene, CDR1 is SGHNT and CDR2 is YYREEE (reference sequence). The CDR3 is 14 amino acids. The V end was cut by 2 bases, the J end by 1 base, with 9 bases between. The DNA for the CDR3 is TGTGCCAGCAGCTTTGAGGGAAGGAACACTGAAGCTTTCTTT. Protein sequence: CASSFEGRNTEAFF. Supplemented by reference TRBV5-4 and TRBJ1-1, the full variable domain reads ETGVTQSPTHLIKTRGQQVTLRCSSQSGHNTVSWYQQALGQGPQFIFQYYREEENGRGNFPPRFSGLQFPNYSSELNVNALELDDSALYLCASSFEGRNTEAFFGQGTRLTVV.

The V call is TRBV28, the J call TRBJ1-4; 7 nucleotides agree with TRBD1. J gave up 7 bases and V 5 bases, and 4 bases lay outside the gene matches. The length of the CDR3 is 13 residues. Germline loops: CDR1 MDHEN, CDR2 SYDVKM. CDR3 nucleotide sequence: TGTGCCAGCAGTGCCCGGGACAGTGAAAAACTGTTTTTT. Encoded protein: CASSARDSEKLFF.

This chain uses TRBV27 with TRBJ1-4, with D possibly matching TRBD1 (6 bases). V dropped 5 bases and J dropped 7 bases, with 17 bases sitting between them. The V gene's germline CDR1 is MNHEY and CDR2 SMNVEV (reference sequence). The CDR3 covers 15 residues. In DNA form, the CDR3 reads TGTGCCAGCAGTAGTACAGGGACTTTGCTTGAAAAACTGTTTTTT. Protein product: CASSSTGTLLEKLFF.

In the case of this clone: This specimen includes other DNA sequences encoding the same CDR3. The chain couples TRBV10-1 to TRBJ2-7; no definite D call. Per the germline V gene, CDR1 is WNHNN and CDR2 is SYGVQD (reference sequence). The CDR3 covers 12 residues. Trimming removed 0 bases from V and 4 bases from J, with 4 bases in between. This chain's CDR3 is CASSESGYEQYF. The CDR3 region has the DNA TGCGCCAGCAGTGAGTCTGGGTACGAGCAGTACTTC.

The gene calls are TRBV6-1 and TRBJ2-7; a weak D match, TRBD1 (6 bases). The germline V gene encodes CDR1 MNHNS and CDR2 SASEGT. There are 15 residues in the CDR3. V shed 1 base and J shed 4 bases, with 14 bases lying between them. CDR3 in amino acids: CASSEGRGLGYEQYF. In nucleotides, the CDR3 is TGTGCCAGCAGTGAAGGCAGGGGCCTCGGGTACGAGCAGTACTTC.

The chain couples TRBV2 to TRBJ2-1, with D unclear. V lost 4 bases and J lost 7, with 11 bases in between. The CDR3 spans 13 residues. Germline CDR1 is SNHLY and CDR2 is FYNNEI. As DNA, the CDR3 is TGTGCCAGCAGTGCTGGGGATCTGAATGAGCAGTTCTTC. This encodes CASSAGDLNEQFF.

For this clone: Other DNA sequences in the sample encode the same CDR3. The CDR3: CASSQEGYQETQYF. Here the CDR3 DNA reads TGCGCCAGCAGCCAAGAAGGGTACCAAGAGACCCAGTACTTC. The chain joins TRBV4-1 to TRBJ2-5; D is undetermined. The CDR3 is 14 residues long. V was pared by 0 bases and J by 0 bases, with 5 bases between. Germline assignment: CDR1 MGHRA and CDR2 YSYEKL.

V and J are TRBV28 and TRBJ1-4; D possibly corresponds to TRBD1 (6 bases). V gave up 2 bases and J gave up 6 bases, with 16 bases separating them. CDR1 is MDHEN, CDR2 SYDVKM, per germline. The CDR3 length is 16 residues. As DNA, the CDR3 is TGTGCCAGCAGTTTAGGACTGGCAGGGGTGCATGAAAAACTGTTTTTT. Amino acid sequence: CASSLGLAGVHEKLFF.

The chain has TRBV10-3 and TRBJ2-7; 8 nucleotides agree with TRBD1. Germline V gene data show CDR1 as ENHRY and CDR2 as SYGVKD. Trimming removed 5 bases from V and 3 bases from J; junction bases left unmatched: 3. CDR3 length: 13 amino acids. CDR3 protein: CAISSDRVYEQYF. CDR3 coding DNA: TGTGCCATCAGTTCGGACAGGGTCTACGAGCAGTACTTC.

The V call is TRBV2, the J call TRBJ2-7, with a tentative D call TRBD1 (6 bases). Germline V lookup: CDR1 SNHLY, CDR2 FYNNEI. This CDR3 comprises 13 residues. Trimming took off 7 bases at V and 3 bases at J, with 13 bases between the two ends. The CDR3 bases are TGTGCCAGCACTTCCGGGACAAACTACGAGCAGTACTTC. This codes for CASTSGTNYEQYF. Filled out from reference TRBV2 and TRBJ2-7, the complete variable domain reads EPEVTQTPSHQVTQMGQEVILRCVPISNHLYFYWYRQILGQKVEFLVSFYNNEISEKSEIFDDQFSVERPDGSNFTLKIRSTKLEDSAMYFCASTSGTNYEQYFGPGTRLTVT.

The V gene is TRBV30, the J gene TRBJ1-1; D not resolved. CDR1 and CDR2 from the germline V gene are GTSNPN and SVGIG (reference sequence). V lost 3 bases and J lost 7, with 12 bases in between. The CDR3 loop spans 12 amino acids. Here the CDR3 DNA reads TGTGCCTGGAGATTGATAGTAGGTGAAGCTTTCTTT. The encoded protein is CAWRLIVGEAFF.

This rearrangement joins TRBV10-3 to TRBJ1-5; no clear D. V shed 2 bases and J shed 4 bases, with 9 bases lying between them. Per germline, CDR1 ENHRY and CDR2 SYGVKD. This CDR3 is built from 14 residues. The CDR3 sequence is CAISEAGLNQPQHF. The CDR3, as DNA: TGTGCCATCAGTGAGGCCGGGTTGAATCAGCCCCAGCATTTT.

As to this clone: Other DNA sequences in the same sample also yield this CDR3. This chain connects TRBV27 to TRBJ2-7; 8 nucleotides line up with TRBD1. The germline gives CDR1 MNHEY, CDR2 SMNVEV (reference sequence). With V trimmed by 2 bases and J by 2 bases, 5 bases remained unmatched. This CDR3 spans 15 amino acids. CDR3 DNA sequence: TGTGCCAGCAGTTTAGGAGGACAGGGACCCTACGAGCAGTACTTC. This translates into CASSLGGQGPYEQYF.

The chain is built from TRBV28 and TRBJ2-2; 7 nucleotides agree with TRBD1. Trimming cost V 1 base and J 4 bases; bases outside gene matches: 9. CDR3 length equals 17 residues. Germline values: CDR1 MDHEN, CDR2 SYDVKM. The CDR3 bases are TGTGCCAGCAGTTTATTTAGGCAGGGGGTAAGCACCGGGGAGCTGTTTTTT. Translated: CASSLFRQGVSTGELFF.

CDR3 sequence: CASSYYGSGTEAFF. The CDR3, as DNA: TGTGCCAGCAGTTACTATGGATCGGGCACTGAAGCTTTCTTT. The gene calls are TRBV6-5 and TRBJ1-1; D unresolved. Germline loops: CDR1 MNHEY, CDR2 SVGAGI. CDR3 length: 14 amino acids. The V and J ends lost 1 base and 4 bases respectively, with 10 bases between them.

CDR3 DNA sequence: TGCAGCGTTGTACTCCAGGGCACTGAAGCTTTCTTT. This codes for CSVVLQGTEAFF. J is TRBJ1-1 and V is TRBV29-1; D perhaps matches TRBD1 (5 bases). CDR1 is SQVTM and CDR2 is ANQGSEA in the germline V gene. Trimming shortened V by 4 bases and J by 4 bases, and 10 bases separated the two germline ends. CDR3 length: 12 residues.